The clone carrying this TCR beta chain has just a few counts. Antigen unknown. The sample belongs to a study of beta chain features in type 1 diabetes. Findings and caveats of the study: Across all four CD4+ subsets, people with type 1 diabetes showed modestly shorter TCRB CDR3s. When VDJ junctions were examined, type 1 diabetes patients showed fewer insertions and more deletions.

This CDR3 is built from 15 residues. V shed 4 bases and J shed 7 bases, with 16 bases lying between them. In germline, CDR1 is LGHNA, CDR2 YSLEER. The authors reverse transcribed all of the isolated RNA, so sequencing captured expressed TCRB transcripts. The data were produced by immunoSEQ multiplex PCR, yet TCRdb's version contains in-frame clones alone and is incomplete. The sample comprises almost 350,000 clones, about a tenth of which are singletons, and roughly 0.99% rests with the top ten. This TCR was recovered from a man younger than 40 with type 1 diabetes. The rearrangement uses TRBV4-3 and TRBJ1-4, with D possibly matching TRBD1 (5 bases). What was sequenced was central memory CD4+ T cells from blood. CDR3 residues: CASSPAGQGGEKLFF. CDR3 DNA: TGCGCCAGCAGCCCGGCAGGGCAGGGCGGTGAAAAACTGTTTTTT.